This T cell receptor beta chain was found in a study of T cells after yellow fever vaccination. This CDR3 contains 13 residues. Losses at the gene ends were 6 bases for V and 4 bases for J; bases not matched to a gene: 5. Broader study findings: The booster response re-showed most primary clones: 96% CD4, approximately 86% CD8. Abundant clonotypes from the bulk population could get into FACS-sorted repertoires as contaminants.

TCRdb re-called the 5' RACE reads with MiXCR, one entry per CDR3 protein. This table has 510,000 or so distinct CDR3 sequences, over 15% appearing once. For this clonotype: Its specificity is unknown.

This clonotype was sampled from a man aged 30 to 45 who received the YFV17D yellow fever vaccine. Material: PBMCs, obtained 15 days after the yellow fever booster vaccination. The chain employs TRBV12-3 or TRBV12-4 and TRBJ1-1; 7 bases are shared with TRBD1. DNA of the CDR3: TGTGCCAGCAGCCATCGGGACAGCACTGAAGCTTTCTTT. Protein sequence: CASSHRDSTEAFF.